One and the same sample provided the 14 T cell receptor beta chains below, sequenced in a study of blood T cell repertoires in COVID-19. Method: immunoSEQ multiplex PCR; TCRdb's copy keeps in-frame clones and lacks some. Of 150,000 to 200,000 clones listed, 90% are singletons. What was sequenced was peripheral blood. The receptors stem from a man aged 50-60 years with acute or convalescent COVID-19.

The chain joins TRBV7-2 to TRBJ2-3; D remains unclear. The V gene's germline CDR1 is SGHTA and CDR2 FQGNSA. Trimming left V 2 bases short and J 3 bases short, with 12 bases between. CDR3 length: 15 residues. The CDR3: CASSLRSGETDTQYF. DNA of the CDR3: TGTGCCAGCAGCTTAAGGTCAGGTGAGACAGATACGCAGTATTTT.

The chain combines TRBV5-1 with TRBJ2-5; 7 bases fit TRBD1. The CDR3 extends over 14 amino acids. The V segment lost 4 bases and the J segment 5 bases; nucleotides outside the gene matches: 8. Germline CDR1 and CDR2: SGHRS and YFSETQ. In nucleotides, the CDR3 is TGCGCCAGCAGCCGACTGGGACAGCTGGAGACCCAGTACTTC. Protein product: CASSRLGQLETQYF.

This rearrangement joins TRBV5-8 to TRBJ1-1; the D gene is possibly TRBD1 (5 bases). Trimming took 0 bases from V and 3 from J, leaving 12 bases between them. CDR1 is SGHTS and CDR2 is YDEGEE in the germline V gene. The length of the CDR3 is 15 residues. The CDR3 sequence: CASSLAGGLYTEAFF. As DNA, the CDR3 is TGTGCCAGCAGCTTGGCGGGGGGGTTGTACACTGAAGCTTTCTTT.

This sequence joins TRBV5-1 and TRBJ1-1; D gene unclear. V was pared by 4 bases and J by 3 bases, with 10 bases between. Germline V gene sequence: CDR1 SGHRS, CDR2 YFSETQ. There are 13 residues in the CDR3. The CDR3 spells CASSNHMDTEAFF. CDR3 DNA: TGCGCCAGCAGCAACCACATGGACACTGAAGCTTTCTTT.

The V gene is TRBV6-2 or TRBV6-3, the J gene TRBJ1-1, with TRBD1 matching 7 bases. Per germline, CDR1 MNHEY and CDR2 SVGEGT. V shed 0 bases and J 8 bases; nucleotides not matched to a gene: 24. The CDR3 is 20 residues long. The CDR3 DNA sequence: TGTGCCAGCAGTTACTCGATTGCCAGGGGGGCGCCAGCCGATCAGCTGGAAGCTTTCTTT. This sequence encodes CASSYSIARGAPADQLEAFF.

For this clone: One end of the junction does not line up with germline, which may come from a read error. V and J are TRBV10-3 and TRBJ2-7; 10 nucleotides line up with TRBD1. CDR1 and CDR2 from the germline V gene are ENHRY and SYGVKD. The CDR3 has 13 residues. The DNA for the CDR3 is TGTGCCATCAGTGAGTATGATGGGACAGGGGCGCACTTC. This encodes CAISEYDGTGAHF.

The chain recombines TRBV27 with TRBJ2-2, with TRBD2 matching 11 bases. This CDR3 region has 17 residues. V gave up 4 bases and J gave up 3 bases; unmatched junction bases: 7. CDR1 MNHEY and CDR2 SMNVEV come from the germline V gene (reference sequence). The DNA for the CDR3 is TGTGCCAGCAGTTCATTAGCGGGAGGGGGGTACACCGGGGAGCTGTTTTTT. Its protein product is CASSSLAGGGYTGELFF.

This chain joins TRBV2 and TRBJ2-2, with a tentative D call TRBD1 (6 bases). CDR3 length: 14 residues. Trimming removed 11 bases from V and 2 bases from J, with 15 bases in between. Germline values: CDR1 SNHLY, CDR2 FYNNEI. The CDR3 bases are TGTGCCTACAGGACAGTCCTAAACACCGGGGAGCTGTTTTTT. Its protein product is CAYRTVLNTGELFF.

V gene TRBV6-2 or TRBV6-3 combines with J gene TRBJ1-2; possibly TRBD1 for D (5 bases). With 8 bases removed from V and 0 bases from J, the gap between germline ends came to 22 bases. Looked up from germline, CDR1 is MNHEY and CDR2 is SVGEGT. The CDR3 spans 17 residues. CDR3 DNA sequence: TGTGCCAGCCGCCCCGCTGGGGCGCGGAGAGCTAACTATGGCTACACCTTC. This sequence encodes CASRPAGARRANYGYTF.

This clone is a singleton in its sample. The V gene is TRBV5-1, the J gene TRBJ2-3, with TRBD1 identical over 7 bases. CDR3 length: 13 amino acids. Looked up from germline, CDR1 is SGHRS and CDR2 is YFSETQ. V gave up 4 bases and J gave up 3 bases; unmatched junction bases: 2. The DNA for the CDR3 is TGCGCCAGCAGCGCACAGGGGACAGATACGCAGTATTTT. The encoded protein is CASSAQGTDTQYF.

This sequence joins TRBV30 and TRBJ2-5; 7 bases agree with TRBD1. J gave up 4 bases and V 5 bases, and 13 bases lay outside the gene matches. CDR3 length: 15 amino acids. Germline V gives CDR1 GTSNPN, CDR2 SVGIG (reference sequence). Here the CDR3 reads CAWDRQGVGGETQYF. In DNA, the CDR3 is TGTGCCTGGGACAGACAGGGAGTTGGTGGAGAGACCCAGTACTTC.

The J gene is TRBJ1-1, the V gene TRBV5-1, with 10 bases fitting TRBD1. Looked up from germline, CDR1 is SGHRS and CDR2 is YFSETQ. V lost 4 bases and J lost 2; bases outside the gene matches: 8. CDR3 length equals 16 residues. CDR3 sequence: CASSLRQGALNTEAFF. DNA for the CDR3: TGCGCCAGCAGCCTACGACAGGGGGCCCTCAACACTGAAGCTTTCTTT.

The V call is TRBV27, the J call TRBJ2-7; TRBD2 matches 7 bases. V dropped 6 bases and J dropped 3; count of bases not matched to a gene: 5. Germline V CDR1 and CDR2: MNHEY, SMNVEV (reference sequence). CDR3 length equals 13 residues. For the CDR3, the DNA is TGTGCCAGCAGGGGGGGGACTATCTACGAGCAGTACTTC. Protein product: CASRGGTIYEQYF.

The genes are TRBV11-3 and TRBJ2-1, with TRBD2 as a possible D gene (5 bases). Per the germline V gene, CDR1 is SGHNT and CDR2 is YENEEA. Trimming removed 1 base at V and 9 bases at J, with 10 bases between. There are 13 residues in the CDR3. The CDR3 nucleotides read TGTGCCAGCAGCTTAGGGACTGTTGGTGAGCAGTTCTTC. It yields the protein CASSLGTVGEQFF.